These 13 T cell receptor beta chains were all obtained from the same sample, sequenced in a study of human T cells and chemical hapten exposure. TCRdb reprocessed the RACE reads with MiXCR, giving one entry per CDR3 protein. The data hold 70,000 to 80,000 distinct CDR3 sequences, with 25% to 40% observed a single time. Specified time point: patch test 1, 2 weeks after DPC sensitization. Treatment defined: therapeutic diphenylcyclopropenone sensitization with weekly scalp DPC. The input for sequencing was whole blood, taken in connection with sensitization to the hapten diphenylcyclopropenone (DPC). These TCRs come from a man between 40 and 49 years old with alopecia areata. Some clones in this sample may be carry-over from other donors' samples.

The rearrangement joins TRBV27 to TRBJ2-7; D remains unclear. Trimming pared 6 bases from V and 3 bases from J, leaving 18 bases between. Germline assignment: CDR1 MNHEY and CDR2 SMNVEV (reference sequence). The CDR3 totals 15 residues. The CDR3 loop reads CASRPRKLRLYEQYF. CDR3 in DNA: TGTGCCAGCAGACCAAGGAAGCTCCGTCTCTACGAGCAGTACTTC.

CDR3 in amino acids: CASSPDRGPADTQYF. DNA of the CDR3: TGTGCCAGCAGCCCCGACAGGGGGCCGGCAGATACGCAGTATTTT. The rearrangement links TRBV14 to TRBJ2-3, with TRBD1 identical over 10 bases. This CDR3 is 15 amino acids long. Germline trimming cut 4 bases from V and 4 bases from J; bases unmatched to any gene: 5. The germline V gene has CDR1 SGHDN and CDR2 FVKESK.

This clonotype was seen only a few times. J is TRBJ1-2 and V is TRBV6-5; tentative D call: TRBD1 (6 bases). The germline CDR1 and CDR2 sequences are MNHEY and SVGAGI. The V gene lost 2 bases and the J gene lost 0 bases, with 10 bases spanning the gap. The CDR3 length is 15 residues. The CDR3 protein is CASSYVPGANYGYTF. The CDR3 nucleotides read TGTGCCAGCAGTTACGTCCCAGGGGCTAACTATGGCTACACCTTC.

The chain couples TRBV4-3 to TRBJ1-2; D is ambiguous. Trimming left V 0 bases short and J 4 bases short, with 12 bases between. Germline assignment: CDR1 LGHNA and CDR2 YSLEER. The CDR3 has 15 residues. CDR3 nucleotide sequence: TGCGCCAGCAGCCAAGACCGAGCAGTACGCTATGGCTACACCTTC. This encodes CASSQDRAVRYGYTF.

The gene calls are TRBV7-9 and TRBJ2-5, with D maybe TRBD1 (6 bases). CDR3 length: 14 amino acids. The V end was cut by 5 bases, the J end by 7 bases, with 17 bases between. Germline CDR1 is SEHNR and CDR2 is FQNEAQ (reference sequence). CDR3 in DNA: TGTGCCAGCAGCCTGGACAGTTTAAGCGGGACCCAGTACTTC. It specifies CASSLDSLSGTQYF.

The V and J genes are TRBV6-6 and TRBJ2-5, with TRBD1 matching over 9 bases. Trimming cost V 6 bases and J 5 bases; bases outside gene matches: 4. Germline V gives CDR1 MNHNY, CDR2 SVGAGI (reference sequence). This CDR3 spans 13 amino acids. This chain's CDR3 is CASSRGQGETQYF. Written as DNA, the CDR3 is TGTGCCAGCAGCCGAGGACAGGGGGAGACCCAGTACTTC.

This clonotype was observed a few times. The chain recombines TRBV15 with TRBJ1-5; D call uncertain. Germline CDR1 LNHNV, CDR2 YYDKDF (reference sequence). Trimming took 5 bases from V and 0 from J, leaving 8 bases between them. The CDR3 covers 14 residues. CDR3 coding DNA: TGTGCCACCAGCGGCGGGGTTAGCAATCAGCCCCAGCATTTT. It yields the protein CATSGGVSNQPQHF.

CDR3 sequence reads: CASSPGQEGGNEKLFF. DNA for the CDR3: TGTGCCAGCAGTCCGGGACAGGAAGGGGGTAATGAAAAACTGTTTTTT. The V gene is TRBV12-3 or TRBV12-4, the J gene TRBJ1-4, with TRBD1 matching over 8 bases. Losses at the gene ends were 5 bases for V and 4 bases for J; bases not matched to a gene: 9. This CDR3 contains 16 residues.

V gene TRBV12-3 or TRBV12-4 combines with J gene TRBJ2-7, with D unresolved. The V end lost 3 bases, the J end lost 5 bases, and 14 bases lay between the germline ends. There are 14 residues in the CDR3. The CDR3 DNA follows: TGTGCCAGCAGTTTTTCAAGGGCCGACGACGAGCAGTACTTC. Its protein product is CASSFSRADDEQYF.

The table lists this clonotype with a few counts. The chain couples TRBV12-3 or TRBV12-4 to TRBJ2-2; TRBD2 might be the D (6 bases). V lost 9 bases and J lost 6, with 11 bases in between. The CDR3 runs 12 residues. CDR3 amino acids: CASRAGAGELFF. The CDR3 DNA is TGTGCCAGTAGAGCGGGCGCCGGGGAGCTGTTTTTT.

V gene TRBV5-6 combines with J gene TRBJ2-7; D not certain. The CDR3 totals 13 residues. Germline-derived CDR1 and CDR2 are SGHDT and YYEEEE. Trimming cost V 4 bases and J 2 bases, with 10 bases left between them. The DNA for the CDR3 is TGTGCCAGCAGCGCCGGGCCGACCTACGAGCAGTACTTC. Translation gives CASSAGPTYEQYF.

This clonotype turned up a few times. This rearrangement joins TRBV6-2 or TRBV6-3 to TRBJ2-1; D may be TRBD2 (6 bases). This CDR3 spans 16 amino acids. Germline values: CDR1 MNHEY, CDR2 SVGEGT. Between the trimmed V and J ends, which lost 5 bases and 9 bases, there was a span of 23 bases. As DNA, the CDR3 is TGTGCCAGCAGTCCACCGACTAGTATTACAGGTGTTGAGCAGTTCTTC. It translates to CASSPPTSITGVEQFF.

The CDR3 bases are TGTGCCACCAGTGATTTCATACAGAACAATGAGCAGTTCTTC. Its protein is CATSDFIQNNEQFF. The rearrangement links TRBV24-1 to TRBJ2-1; no firm D call. The V gene lost 1 base and the J gene lost 5 bases, with 8 bases spanning the gap. The CDR3 sequence is 14 residues long. Germline CDR1 is KGHDR and CDR2 is SFDVKD.